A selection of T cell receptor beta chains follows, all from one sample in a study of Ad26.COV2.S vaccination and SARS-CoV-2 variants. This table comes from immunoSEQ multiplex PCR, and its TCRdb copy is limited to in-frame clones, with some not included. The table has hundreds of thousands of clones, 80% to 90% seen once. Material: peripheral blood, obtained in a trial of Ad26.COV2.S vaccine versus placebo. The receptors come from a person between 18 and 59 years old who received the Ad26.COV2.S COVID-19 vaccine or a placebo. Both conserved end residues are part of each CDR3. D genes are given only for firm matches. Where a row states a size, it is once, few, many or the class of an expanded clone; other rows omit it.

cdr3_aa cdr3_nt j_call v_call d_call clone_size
CASSRNGNQPQHF TGTGCCAGTAGTCGTAACGGCAATCAGCCCCAGCATTTT TRBJ1-5 TRBV19 - few
CASSVDRGLVNEQFF TGTGCCAGCAGCGTCGACAGGGGTCTTGTGAATGAGCAGTTCTTC TRBJ2-1 TRBV11-2 TRBD1 -
CASRDRATNEKLFF TGTGCCAGCCGGGACCGTGCAACTAATGAAAAACTGTTTTTT TRBJ1-4 TRBV18 - -
CASSGGGPSWNQPQHF TGTGCCAGCAGTGGGGGGGGGCCGAGTTGGAATCAGCCCCAGCATTTT TRBJ1-5 TRBV25-1 - -
CASSLGASSSYNEQFF TGTGCCAGCAGCTTAGGGGCTAGCTCCTCGTACAATGAGCAGTTCTTC TRBJ2-1 TRBV7-6 - -
CASSLSSNEKLFF TGTGCCAGCAGTTTAAGTTCTAATGAAAAACTGTTTTTT TRBJ1-4 TRBV12-3/TRBV12-4 - -
CASRDISYSNQPQHF TGTGCCAGCAGGGACATCTCCTATAGCAATCAGCCCCAGCATTTT TRBJ1-5 TRBV6-5 - -
CASSLGGPNEQFF TGTGCCAGCAGCCTTGGTGGCCCCAATGAGCAGTTCTTC TRBJ2-1 TRBV12-3/TRBV12-4 - -
CSASSGQPQHF TGCAGTGCTAGCTCCGGCCAGCCCCAGCATTTT TRBJ1-5 TRBV20-1 - -
CAWSGLAGAKLHEQYF TGTGCCTGGAGTGGACTAGCGGGAGCTAAACTCCACGAGCAGTACTTC TRBJ2-7 TRBV30 TRBD2 -
CSVRQGAGYEQYF TGCAGCGTCCGACAGGGGGCTGGCTACGAGCAGTACTTC TRBJ2-7 TRBV29-1 TRBD1 -
CATSSGGTSGVTQYF TGTGCCACCAGCAGCGGAGGGACTAGCGGGGTGACCCAGTACTTC TRBJ2-5 TRBV15 TRBD2 -
CASKMGGASDEQFF TGTGCCAGTAAAATGGGCGGGGCGAGCGATGAGCAGTTCTTC TRBJ2-1 TRBV19 - -
CAIRGSADTQYF TGTGCCATCAGGGGGTCGGCAGATACGCAGTATTTT TRBJ2-3 TRBV10-3 - -
CASSKTSGGPRSYNEQFF TGTGCCAGCAGCAAGACTAGCGGGGGGCCTCGCTCCTACAATGAGCAGTTCTTC TRBJ2-1 TRBV7-3 TRBD2 -
CASSLDTGNTIYF TGTGCCAGCAGCTTAGACACCGGAAACACCATATATTTT TRBJ1-3 TRBV11-2 - -
CASSPLDRALNTEAFF TGTGCCAGCTCCCCTTTGGACAGGGCCCTGAACACTGAAGCTTTCTTT TRBJ1-1 TRBV18 TRBD1 once
CASSLGTGTDTQYF TGTGCCAGCAGCTTGGGGACAGGGACAGATACGCAGTATTTT TRBJ2-3 TRBV5-8 TRBD1 once
CASGYRGDYEQYF TGTGCCAGTGGCTACAGGGGAGACTACGAGCAGTACTTC TRBJ2-7 TRBV19 TRBD1 -
CSVDSGRIDEQFF TGCAGCGTTGATAGCGGGAGAATCGATGAGCAGTTCTTC TRBJ2-1 TRBV29-1 TRBD2 once
CASSLGDRGYEQYF TGTGCCAGTAGTTTGGGGGACAGGGGCTACGAGCAGTACTTC TRBJ2-7 TRBV19 TRBD1 -
CASSLGAGEANEQFF TGTGCCAGCAGCTTAGGAGCGGGGGAGGCCAATGAGCAGTTCTTC TRBJ2-1 TRBV7-9 TRBD2 -
CASSLGRDNQPQHF TGTGCCAGCAGCTTGGGCCGAGACAATCAGCCCCAGCATTTT TRBJ1-5 TRBV11-3 - -
CASSVGGAGAYEQYF TGTGCCAGCAGCGTAGGGGGAGCGGGAGCCTACGAGCAGTACTTC TRBJ2-7 TRBV9 TRBD2 once